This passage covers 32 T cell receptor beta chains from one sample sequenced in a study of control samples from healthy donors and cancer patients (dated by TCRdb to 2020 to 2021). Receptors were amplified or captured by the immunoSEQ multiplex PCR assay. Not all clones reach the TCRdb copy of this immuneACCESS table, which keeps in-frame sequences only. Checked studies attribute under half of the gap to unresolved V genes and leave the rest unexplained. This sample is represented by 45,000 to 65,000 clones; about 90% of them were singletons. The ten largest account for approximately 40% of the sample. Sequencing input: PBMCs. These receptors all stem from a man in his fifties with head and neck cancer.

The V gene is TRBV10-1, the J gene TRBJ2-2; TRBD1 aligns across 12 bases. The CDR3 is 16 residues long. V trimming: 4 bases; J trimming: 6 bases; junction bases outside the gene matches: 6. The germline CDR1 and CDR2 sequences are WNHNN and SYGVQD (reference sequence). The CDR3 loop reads CASSAGTGGLAGELFF. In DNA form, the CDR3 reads TGCGCCAGCAGTGCCGGGACAGGGGGCTTAGCCGGGGAGCTGTTTTTT.

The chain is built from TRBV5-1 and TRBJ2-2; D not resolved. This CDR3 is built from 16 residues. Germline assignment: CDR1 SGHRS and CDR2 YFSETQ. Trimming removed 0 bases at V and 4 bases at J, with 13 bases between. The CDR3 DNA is TGCGCCAGCAGCTTGGTGCCCTCGGAAGGCACCGGGGAGCTGTTTTTT. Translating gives CASSLVPSEGTGELFF.

CDR3 nucleotide sequence: TGTGCCAGCAGTGAAGCCGGGACAGCCAATTCACCCCTCCACTTT. Its translation is CASSEAGTANSPLHF. The chain couples TRBV6-1 to TRBJ1-6; 7 positions agree with TRBD1. V lost 0 bases to trimming and J lost 7 bases; unmatched junction nucleotides: 3. CDR1 and CDR2 from the germline V gene are MNHNS and SASEGT. CDR3 length: 15 residues.

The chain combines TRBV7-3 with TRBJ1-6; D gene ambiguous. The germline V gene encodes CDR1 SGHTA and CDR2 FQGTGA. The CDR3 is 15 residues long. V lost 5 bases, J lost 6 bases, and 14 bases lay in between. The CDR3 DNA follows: TGTGCCAGCAGCGCTGGACGGATGCGTAATTCACCCCTCCACTTT. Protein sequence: CASSAGRMRNSPLHF. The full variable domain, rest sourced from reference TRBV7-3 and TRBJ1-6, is GAGVSQTPSNKVTEKGKYVELRCDPISGHTALYWYRQSLGQGPEFLIYFQGTGAADDSGLPNDRFFAVRPEGSVSTLKIQRTERGDSAVYLCASSAGRMRNSPLHFGNGTRLTVT.

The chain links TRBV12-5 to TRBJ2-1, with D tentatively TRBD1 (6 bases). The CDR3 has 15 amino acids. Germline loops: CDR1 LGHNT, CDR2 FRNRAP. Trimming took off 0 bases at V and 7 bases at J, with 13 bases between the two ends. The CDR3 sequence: CASGLVPGAKNEQFF. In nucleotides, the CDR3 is TGTGCTAGTGGTTTGGTGCCAGGGGCTAAAAATGAGCAGTTCTTC.

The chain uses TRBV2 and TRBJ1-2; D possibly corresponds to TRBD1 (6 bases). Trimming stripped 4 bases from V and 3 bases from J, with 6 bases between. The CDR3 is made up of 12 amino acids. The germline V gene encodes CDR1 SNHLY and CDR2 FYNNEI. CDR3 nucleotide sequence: TGTGCCAGCAGTGGGACAGACTATGGCTACACCTTC. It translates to CASSGTDYGYTF.

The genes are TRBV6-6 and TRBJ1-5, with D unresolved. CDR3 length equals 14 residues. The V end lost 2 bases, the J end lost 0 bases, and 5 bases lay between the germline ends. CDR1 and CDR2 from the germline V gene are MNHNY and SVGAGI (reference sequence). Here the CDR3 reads CASSYTNSNQPQHF. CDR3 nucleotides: TGTGCCAGCAGTTACACCAATAGCAATCAGCCCCAGCATTTT.

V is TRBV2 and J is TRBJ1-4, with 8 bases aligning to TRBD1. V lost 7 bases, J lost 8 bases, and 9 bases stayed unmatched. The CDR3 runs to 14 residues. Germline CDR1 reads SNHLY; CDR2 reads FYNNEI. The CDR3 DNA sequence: TGTGCCAGCATCGGACAGGGAAGTCGAGAAAAACTGTTTTTT. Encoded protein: CASIGQGSREKLFF.

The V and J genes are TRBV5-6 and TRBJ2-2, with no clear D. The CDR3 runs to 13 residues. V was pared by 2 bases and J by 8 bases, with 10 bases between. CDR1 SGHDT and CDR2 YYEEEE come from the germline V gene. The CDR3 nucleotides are TGTGCCAGCAGCTTCCAATCCGGAGGGGAGCTGTTTTTT. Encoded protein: CASSFQSGGELFF.

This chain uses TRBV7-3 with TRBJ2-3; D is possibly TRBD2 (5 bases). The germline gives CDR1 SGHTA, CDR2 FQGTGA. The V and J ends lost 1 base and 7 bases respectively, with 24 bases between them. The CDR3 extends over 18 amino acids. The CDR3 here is CASSLKAASSGLTNTQYF. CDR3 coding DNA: TGTGCCAGCAGCTTAAAGGCCGCCTCCTCCGGACTCACGAATACGCAGTATTTT.

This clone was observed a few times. The CDR3 protein is CASSPRVDTQYF. The CDR3 DNA sequence: TGTGCCAGCAGCCCCCGGGTAGATACGCAGTATTTT. The genes are TRBV9 and TRBJ2-3; D not resolved. The CDR3 consists of 12 residues. Germline V gene sequence: CDR1 SGDLS, CDR2 YYNGEE. The V end lost 4 bases, the J end lost 5 bases, and 8 bases lay between the germline ends.

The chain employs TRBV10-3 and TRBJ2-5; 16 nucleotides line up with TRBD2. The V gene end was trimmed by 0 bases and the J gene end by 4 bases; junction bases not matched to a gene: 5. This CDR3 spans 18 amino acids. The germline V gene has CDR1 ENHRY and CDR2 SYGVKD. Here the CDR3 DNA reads TGTGCCATCAGTGAGTCCGGGACTAGCGGGAGGGCCGGAGAGACCCAGTACTTC. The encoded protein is CAISESGTSGRAGETQYF.

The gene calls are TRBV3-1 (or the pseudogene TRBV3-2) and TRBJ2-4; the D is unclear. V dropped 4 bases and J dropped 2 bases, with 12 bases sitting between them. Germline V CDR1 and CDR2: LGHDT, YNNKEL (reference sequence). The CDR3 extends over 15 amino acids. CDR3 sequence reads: CASSREGNTKNIQYF. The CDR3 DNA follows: TGTGCCAGCAGCCGAGAAGGGAACACCAAAAACATTCAGTACTTC.

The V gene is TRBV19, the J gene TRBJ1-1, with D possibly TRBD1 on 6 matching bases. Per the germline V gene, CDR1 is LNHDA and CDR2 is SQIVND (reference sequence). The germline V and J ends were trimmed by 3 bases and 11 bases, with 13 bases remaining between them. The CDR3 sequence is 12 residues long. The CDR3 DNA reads TGTGCCAGTAGTATCAATGACGGGGGCGCTTTCTTT. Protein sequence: CASSINDGGAFF.

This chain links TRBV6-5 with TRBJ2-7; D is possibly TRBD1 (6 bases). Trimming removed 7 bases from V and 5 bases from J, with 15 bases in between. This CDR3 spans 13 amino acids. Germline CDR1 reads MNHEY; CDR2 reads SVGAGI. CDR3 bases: TGTGCCAGCAATCAGGGGATCGCGAACGAGCAGTACTTC. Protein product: CASNQGIANEQYF.

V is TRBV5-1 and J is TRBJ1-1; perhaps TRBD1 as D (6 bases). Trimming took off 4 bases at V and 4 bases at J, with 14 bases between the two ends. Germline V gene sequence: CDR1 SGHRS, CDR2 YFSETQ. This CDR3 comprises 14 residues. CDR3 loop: CASSTGTKPTEAFF. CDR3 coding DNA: TGCGCCAGCAGCACAGGGACTAAACCCACTGAAGCTTTCTTT.

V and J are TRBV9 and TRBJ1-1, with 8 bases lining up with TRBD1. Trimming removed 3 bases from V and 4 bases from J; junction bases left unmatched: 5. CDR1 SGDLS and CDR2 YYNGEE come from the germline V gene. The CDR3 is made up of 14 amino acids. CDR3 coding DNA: TGTGCCAGCAGCGCCAGGGGGCAGAGCACTGAAGCTTTCTTT. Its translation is CASSARGQSTEAFF.

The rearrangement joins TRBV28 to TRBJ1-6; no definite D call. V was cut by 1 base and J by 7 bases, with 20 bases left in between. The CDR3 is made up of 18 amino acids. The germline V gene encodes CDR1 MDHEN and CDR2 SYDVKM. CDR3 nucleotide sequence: TGTGCCAGCAGTTTATATTATCGTGAGACTATTGGAAATTCACCCCTCCACTTT. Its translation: CASSLYYRETIGNSPLHF. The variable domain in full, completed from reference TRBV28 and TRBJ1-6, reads DVKVTQSSRYLVKRTGEKVFLECVQDMDHENMFWYRQDPGLGLRLIYFSYDVKMKEKGDIPEGYSVSREKKERFSLILESASTNQTSMYLCASSLYYRETIGNSPLHFGNGTRLTVT.

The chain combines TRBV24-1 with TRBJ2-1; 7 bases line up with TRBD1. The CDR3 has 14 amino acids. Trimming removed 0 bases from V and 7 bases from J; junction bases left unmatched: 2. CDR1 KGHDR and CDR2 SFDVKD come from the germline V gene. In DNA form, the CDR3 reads TGTGCCACCAGTGATTTGGAGGGGGCGAATGAGCAGTTCTTC. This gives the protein CATSDLEGANEQFF.

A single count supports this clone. CDR3 DNA sequence: TGCAGCGTCTCCACAGGGGGAGTAGTTGAAAAACTGTTTTTT. Residues: CSVSTGGVVEKLFF. V gene TRBV29-1 combines with J gene TRBJ1-4; TRBD1 aligns across 8 bases. CDR1 is SQVTM and CDR2 is ANQGSEA in the germline V gene. This CDR3 is built from 14 residues. V dropped 6 bases and J dropped 7; count of bases not matched to a gene: 10.

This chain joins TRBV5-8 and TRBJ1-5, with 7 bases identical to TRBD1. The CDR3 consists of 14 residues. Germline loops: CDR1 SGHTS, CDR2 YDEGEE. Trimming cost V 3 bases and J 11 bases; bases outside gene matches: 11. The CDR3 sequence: CASSSGQLGRAQHF. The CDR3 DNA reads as TGTGCCAGCAGCTCGGGACAGCTGGGGAGGGCCCAGCATTTT.

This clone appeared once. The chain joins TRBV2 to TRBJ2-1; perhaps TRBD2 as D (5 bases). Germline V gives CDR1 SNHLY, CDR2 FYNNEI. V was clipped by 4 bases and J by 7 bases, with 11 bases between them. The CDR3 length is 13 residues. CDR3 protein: CASSGLGENEQFF. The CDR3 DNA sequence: TGTGCCAGCAGTGGGTTGGGAGAAAATGAGCAGTTCTTC.

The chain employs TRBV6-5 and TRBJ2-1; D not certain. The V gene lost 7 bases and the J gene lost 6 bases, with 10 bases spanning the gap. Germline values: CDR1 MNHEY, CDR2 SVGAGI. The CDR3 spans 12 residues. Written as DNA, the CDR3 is TGTGCCAGCAAACCCACATCCAATGAGCAGTTCTTC. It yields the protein CASKPTSNEQFF.

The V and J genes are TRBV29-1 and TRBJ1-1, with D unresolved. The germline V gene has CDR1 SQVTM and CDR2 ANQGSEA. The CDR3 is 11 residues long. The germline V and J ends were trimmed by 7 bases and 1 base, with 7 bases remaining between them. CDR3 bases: TGCAGCGGGAGAGAGAACACTGAAGCTTTCTTT. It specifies CSGRENTEAFF.

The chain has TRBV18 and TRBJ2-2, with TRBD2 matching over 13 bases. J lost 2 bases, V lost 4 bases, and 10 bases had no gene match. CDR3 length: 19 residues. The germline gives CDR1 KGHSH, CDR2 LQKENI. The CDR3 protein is CASSRTVGLAGPNTGELFF. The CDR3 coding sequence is TGTGCCAGCTCACGGACTGTGGGACTAGCGGGGCCAAACACCGGGGAGCTGTTTTTT.

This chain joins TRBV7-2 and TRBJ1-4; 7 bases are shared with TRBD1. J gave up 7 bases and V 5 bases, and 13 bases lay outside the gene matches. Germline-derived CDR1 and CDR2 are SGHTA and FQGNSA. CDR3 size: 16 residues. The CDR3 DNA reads TGTGCCAGCAGCGTAGGGCACCAGGGGGGAGGTGAAAAACTGTTTTTT. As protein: CASSVGHQGGGEKLFF.

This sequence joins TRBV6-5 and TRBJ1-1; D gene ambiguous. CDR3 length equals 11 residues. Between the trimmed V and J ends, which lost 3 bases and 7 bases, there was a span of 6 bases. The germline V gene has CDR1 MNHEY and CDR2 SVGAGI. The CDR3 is CASSYWGEAFF. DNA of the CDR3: TGTGCCAGCAGTTATTGGGGTGAAGCTTTCTTT.

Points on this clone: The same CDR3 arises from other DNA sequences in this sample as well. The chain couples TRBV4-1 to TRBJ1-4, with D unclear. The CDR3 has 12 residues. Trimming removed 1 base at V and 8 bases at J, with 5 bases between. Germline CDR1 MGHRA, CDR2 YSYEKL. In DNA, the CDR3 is TGCGCCAGCAGCCAAGTTTACGAAAAACTGTTTTTT. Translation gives CASSQVYEKLFF.

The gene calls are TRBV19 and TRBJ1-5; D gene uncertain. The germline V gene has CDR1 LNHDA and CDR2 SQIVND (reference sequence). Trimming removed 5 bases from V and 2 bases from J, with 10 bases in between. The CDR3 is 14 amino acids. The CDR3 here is CASSFMSGNQPQHF. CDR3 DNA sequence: TGTGCCAGTAGTTTCATGAGCGGCAATCAGCCCCAGCATTTT.

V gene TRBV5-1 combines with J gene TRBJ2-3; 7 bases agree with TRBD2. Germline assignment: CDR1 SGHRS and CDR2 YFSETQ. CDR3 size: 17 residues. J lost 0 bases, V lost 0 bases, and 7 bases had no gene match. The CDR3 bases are TGCGCCAGCAGCTTGGGTCTTCTAGCGGCAAGCACAGATACGCAGTATTTT. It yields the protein CASSLGLLAASTDTQYF.

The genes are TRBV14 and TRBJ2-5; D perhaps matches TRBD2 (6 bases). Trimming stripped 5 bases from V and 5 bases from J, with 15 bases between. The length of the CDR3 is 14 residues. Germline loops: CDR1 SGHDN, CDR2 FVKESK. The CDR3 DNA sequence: TGTGCCAGCAGCATCCTTGGAGGGCAGGAGACCCAGTACTTC. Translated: CASSILGGQETQYF.

The CDR3 coding sequence is TGTGCCAGCAGCTTTATGGGGGAGGGCCGGGATACGCAGTATTTT. Translating it yields CASSFMGEGRDTQYF. This chain connects TRBV5-4 to TRBJ2-3, with 7 nucleotides matching TRBD2. V was pared by 2 bases and J by 6 bases, with 9 bases of the junction left unmatched. Germline V gene sequence: CDR1 SGHNT, CDR2 YYREEE (reference sequence). CDR3 length: 15 residues. Variable domain in full (rest from reference TRBV5-4 and TRBJ2-3): ETGVTQSPTHLIKTRGQQVTLRCSSQSGHNTVSWYQQALGQGPQFIFQYYREEENGRGNFPPRFSGLQFPNYSSELNVNALELDDSALYLCASSFMGEGRDTQYFGPGTRLTVL.